Below are 5 T cell receptor beta chains sequenced from a single sample in a study of T cell repertoires in cytomegalovirus infection. TCRdb recomputed calls from the reads with MiXCR, one row per CDR3 protein. This table has 350,000 to 450,000 distinct CDR3 sequences, over 15% appearing once. The sequenced sample consisted of PBMCs. Receptors were obtained from a human donor in good health (CMV status not recorded). Some clones in this sample may be carry-over from other donors' samples.

V and J are TRBV24-1 and TRBJ2-2, with D tentatively TRBD1 (6 bases). CDR1 and CDR2 (germline): KGHDR, SFDVKD. The length of the CDR3 is 14 residues. Trimming took off 1 base at V and 6 bases at J, with 8 bases between the two ends. CDR3 amino acids: CATSDLGGAGELFF. CDR3 coding DNA: TGTGCCACCAGTGATTTAGGGGGAGCCGGGGAGCTGTTTTTT.

The rearrangement links TRBV5-1 to TRBJ2-1, with D possibly being TRBD1 (5 bases). This CDR3 region has 13 residues. V gave up 0 bases and J gave up 15 bases, with 16 bases separating them. Germline-derived CDR1 and CDR2 are SGHRS and YFSETQ. CDR3 DNA sequence: TGCGCCAGCAGCTTGGGAGACAGTGCCCTCGCGTTCTTC. Translating it yields CASSLGDSALAFF.

In its sample, this clonotype was seen many times. This rearrangement joins TRBV7-8 to TRBJ1-1; the D gene is possibly TRBD1 (5 bases). In germline, CDR1 is SGHVS, CDR2 FQNEAQ. The germline V and J ends were trimmed by 5 bases and 0 bases, with 19 bases remaining between them. The CDR3 totals 17 residues. The CDR3 sequence: CASSQNSYLTVNTEAFF. The CDR3 DNA follows: TGTGCCAGCAGCCAAAACTCCTACTTGACAGTGAACACTGAAGCTTTCTTT.

This clonotype was counted between two and nine times. The chain has TRBV10-3 and TRBJ2-5; no definite D call. The CDR3 sequence is 14 residues long. Germline CDR1 and CDR2: ENHRY and SYGVKD. The germline V and J ends were trimmed by 0 bases and 1 base, with 6 bases remaining between them. This CDR3 reads CAISESTLQETQYF. In DNA form, the CDR3 reads TGTGCCATCAGTGAGTCAACTCTCCAAGAGACCCAGTACTTC.

In its sample, this clonotype was seen a few times. The rearrangement joins TRBV7-8 to TRBJ2-1; 7 bases match TRBD2. Trimming took 4 bases from V and 8 from J; bases not matched to a gene: 2. This CDR3 spans 12 amino acids. Germline V gene lookup returns CDR1 SGHVS and CDR2 FQNEAQ. The DNA of the CDR3 is TGTGCCAGCAGCTCCCGGGGGGATGAGCAGTTCTTC. Protein sequence: CASSSRGDEQFF.